This entry lists 22 T cell receptor beta chains sequenced from one sample in a study of cytomegalovirus exposure and HLA in healthy donors. The PCR had 60 Vbeta and 13 Jbeta primers. Sequencing was performed with immunoSEQ multiplex PCR; in TCRdb, only in-frame clones are kept and a portion is missing. Here the sample spans approximately 100,000 clones, approximately 70% being singletons. Input material: PBMCs. These receptors were collected from a boy between 10 and 17 years old in good health and CMV-seronegative.

This chain connects TRBV28 to TRBJ2-6; D is unclear. CDR3 size: 17 residues. CDR1 is MDHEN and CDR2 is SYDVKM in the germline V gene. Trimming removed 2 bases from V and 0 bases from J, with 11 bases in between. The CDR3 here is CASSLGQYGSGANVLTF. CDR3 DNA sequence: TGTGCCAGCAGTTTAGGGCAATATGGCTCTGGGGCCAACGTCCTGACTTTC.

The chain employs TRBV6-6 and TRBJ2-7, with 10 positions matching TRBD2. Germline trimming cut 6 bases from V and 1 base from J; bases unmatched to any gene: 6. Germline V gene sequence: CDR1 MNHNY, CDR2 SVGAGI (reference sequence). The CDR3 contains 15 residues. The CDR3 sequence: CASSPRTSGSYEQYF. CDR3 nucleotide sequence: TGTGCCAGCAGCCCTAGGACTAGCGGTTCCTACGAGCAGTACTTC.

The chain couples TRBV5-1 to TRBJ2-7; D uncertain. This CDR3 spans 12 amino acids. CDR1 and CDR2 (germline): SGHRS, YFSETQ. Trimming removed 0 bases at V and 3 bases at J, with 4 bases between. The CDR3 sequence: CASSLGYYEQYF. The CDR3 DNA is TGCGCCAGCAGCTTGGGTTACTACGAGCAGTACTTC. Full variable domain (remainder filled in from reference TRBV5-1 and TRBJ2-7): KAGVTQTPRYLIKTRGQQVTLSCSPISGHRSVSWYQQTPGQGLQFLFEYFSETQRNKGNFPGRFSGRQFSNSRSEMNVSTLELGDSALYLCASSLGYYEQYFGPGTRLTVT.

This clone has just a few counts. J is TRBJ2-3 and V is TRBV19, with a weak D call TRBD2 (6 bases). CDR1 and CDR2 (germline): LNHDA, SQIVND (reference sequence). CDR3 length: 13 residues. The V end lost 8 bases, the J end lost 3 bases, and 12 bases lay between the germline ends. CDR3 DNA: TGTGCCAGTCGGGACTCCCCTACAGATACGCAGTATTTT. Translation: CASRDSPTDTQYF. The full variable domain, its missing parts supplied by reference TRBV19 and TRBJ2-3, is DGGITQSPKYLFRKEGQNVTLSCEQNLNHDAMYWYRQDPGQGLRLIYYSQIVNDFQKGDIAEGYSVSREKKESFPLTVTSAQKNPTAFYLCASRDSPTDTQYFGPGTRLTVL.

This clone came up once. The chain joins TRBV5-6 to TRBJ2-2; 7 positions agree with TRBD2. Germline V gives CDR1 SGHDT, CDR2 YYEEEE. Trimming removed 0 bases from V and 4 bases from J; junction bases left unmatched: 9. This CDR3 region has 17 residues. CDR3 bases: TGTGCCAGCAGCTTGGCCAACTGGGACTACCGCACCGGGGAGCTGTTTTTT. Translated, it gives CASSLANWDYRTGELFF.

The chain joins TRBV9 to TRBJ2-7; perhaps TRBD2 as D (6 bases). Deletions cut 2 bases from V and 2 bases from J, with 11 bases between. The CDR3 has 14 amino acids. Germline values: CDR1 SGDLS, CDR2 YYNGEE. Here the CDR3 reads CASSVGGPTYEQYF. In DNA form, the CDR3 reads TGTGCCAGCAGCGTGGGGGGACCCACCTACGAGCAGTACTTC. The whole variable domain, remainder taken from reference TRBV9 and TRBJ2-7, is DSGVTQTPKHLITATGQRVTLRCSPRSGDLSVYWYQQSLDQGLQFLIQYYNGEERAKGNILERFSAQQFPDLHSELNLSSLELGDSALYFCASSVGGPTYEQYFGPGTRLTVT.

The chain carries TRBV6-1 and TRBJ2-5; maybe TRBD1 (6 bases). Germline values: CDR1 MNHNS, CDR2 SASEGT. V was clipped by 0 bases and J by 5 bases, with 22 bases between them. The CDR3 runs 18 residues. CDR3 loop: CASSEAGVYRDTRETQYF. For the CDR3, the DNA is TGTGCCAGCAGTGAAGCCGGCGTGTATAGGGACACCCGGGAGACCCAGTACTTC.

This chain uses TRBV18 with TRBJ2-5, with TRBD2 identical over 7 bases. J was trimmed by 4 bases and V by 6 bases; bases with no gene match: 11. CDR1 is KGHSH, CDR2 LQKENI, per germline. The CDR3 has 15 amino acids. The CDR3 coding sequence is TGTGCCAGCTCCCCGGGGGAGGGAGCGTCAGAGACCCAGTACTTC. Its translation is CASSPGEGASETQYF.

The chain couples TRBV27 to TRBJ2-1; TRBD2 matches at 8 bases. Germline V gene lookup returns CDR1 MNHEY and CDR2 SMNVEV (reference sequence). V lost 3 bases and J lost 5; bases outside the gene matches: 9. The CDR3 covers 16 residues. This CDR3 is CASSFFTGGPNNEQFF. DNA for the CDR3: TGTGCCAGCAGTTTTTTTACGGGGGGGCCAAACAATGAGCAGTTCTTC.

This clone was detected once. At one of its ends the junction is not consistent with the germline gene, which may arise from a read error. The rearrangement joins TRBV7-7 to TRBJ2-1; 7 nucleotides match TRBD2. CDR1 and CDR2 from the germline V gene are SSHAT and FNYEAQ (reference sequence). The CDR3 has 14 residues. The DNA of the CDR3 is TGTGCTAGCAGCCCAAGCGGGAACTACAATGAGCAGTTCTTC. It specifies CASSPSGNYNEQFF.

The chain carries TRBV5-4 and TRBJ2-3, with TRBD2 as a possible D gene (6 bases). CDR1 and CDR2 from the germline V gene are SGHNT and YYREEE (reference sequence). The V end was cut by 2 bases, the J end by 4 bases, with 14 bases between. CDR3 length: 15 residues. The CDR3 DNA follows: TGTGCCAGCAGCTTAGGCGGGATGGGGTCAGATACGCAGTATTTT. Translation gives CASSLGGMGSDTQYF.

This clone was recorded a few times. The chain carries TRBV7-2 and TRBJ1-2; weak D call: TRBD1 (5 bases). The germline V and J ends were trimmed by 5 bases and 5 bases, with 18 bases remaining between them. CDR3 length: 15 residues. Germline V gene data show CDR1 as SGHTA and CDR2 as FQGNSA. CDR3 DNA: TGTGCCAGCAGCACACGTACCGGGGCGGGGTATGGCTACACCTTC. The encoded protein is CASSTRTGAGYGYTF.

This clone was counted once. The V call is TRBV4-1, the J call TRBJ1-6; 8 bases agree with TRBD1. The germline V gene encodes CDR1 MGHRA and CDR2 YSYEKL. The CDR3 is made up of 17 amino acids. Trimming cost V 5 bases and J 0 bases; bases outside gene matches: 6. The CDR3 is CASSAGQGSSYNSPLHF. The CDR3 coding sequence is TGCGCCAGCAGCGCCGGACAGGGAAGCTCCTATAATTCACCCCTCCACTTT.

The chain recombines TRBV10-3 with TRBJ2-7; 7 positions match TRBD1. From germline, CDR1 is ENHRY and CDR2 SYGVKD. The ends lost 8 bases at V and 2 bases at J; junction bases unmatched: 6. CDR3 size: 13 residues. CDR3 in amino acids: CAIGRGPPYEQYF. CDR3 DNA sequence: TGTGCCATCGGAAGGGGGCCTCCCTACGAGCAGTACTTC.

This sequence joins TRBV6-4 and TRBJ1-6, with a weak D call TRBD1 (6 bases). Per germline, CDR1 MRHNA and CDR2 SNTAGT. V lost 0 bases, J lost 7 bases, and 16 bases lay in between. This CDR3 contains 17 residues. Here the CDR3 DNA reads TGTGCCAGCAGTGACTCGATCGATTGGACAGTCAATTCACCCCTCCACTTT. This translates into CASSDSIDWTVNSPLHF.

The V and J genes are TRBV11-3 and TRBJ2-2; D might be TRBD2 (6 bases). The CDR3 consists of 15 residues. Trimming removed 4 bases from V and 0 bases from J, with 9 bases in between. Germline loops: CDR1 SGHNT, CDR2 YENEEA. CDR3 loop: CASSSIAANTGELFF. Written as DNA, the CDR3 is TGTGCCAGCAGCTCGATAGCGGCGAACACCGGGGAGCTGTTTTTT. Supplemented by reference TRBV11-3 and TRBJ2-2, the full variable domain reads EAGVVQSPRYKIIEKKQPVAFWCNPISGHNTLYWYLQNLGQGPELLIRYENEEAVDDSQLPKDRFSAERLKGVDSTLKIQPAELGDSAVYLCASSSIAANTGELFFGEGSRLTVL.

The J gene is TRBJ2-7, the V gene TRBV7-9, with unresolved D. The V gene's germline CDR1 is SEHNR and CDR2 FQNEAQ (reference sequence). This CDR3 is 15 amino acids long. V lost 0 bases and J 2 bases, leaving 11 bases between the germline ends. The CDR3 spells CASSLAGRTTYEQYF. Written as DNA, the CDR3 is TGTGCCAGCAGCTTAGCGGGCAGAACAACCTACGAGCAGTACTTC.

The genes are TRBV11-3 and TRBJ1-5; possible D gene TRBD1, 5 bases. With 1 base removed from V and 7 bases from J, the gap between germline ends came to 8 bases. The CDR3 has 13 residues. Germline lookup yields CDR1 SGHNT and CDR2 YENEEA. In DNA, the CDR3 is TGTGCCAGCAGCTTAGGCAGGGCCCAGCCCCAGCATTTT. Translation gives CASSLGRAQPQHF.

Only one count was recorded for this clone. This chain joins TRBV5-4 and TRBJ1-1, with TRBD1 as a possible D gene (5 bases). Trimming shortened V by 4 bases and J by 4 bases, and 11 bases separated the two germline ends. The CDR3 has 13 amino acids. CDR1 and CDR2 from the germline V gene are SGHNT and YYREEE (reference sequence). The CDR3 protein is CASSIGEGTEAFF. CDR3 coding DNA: TGTGCCAGCAGCATAGGGGAGGGCACTGAAGCTTTCTTT.

The chain links TRBV7-2 to TRBJ1-1, with D uncertain. Germline V CDR1 and CDR2: SGHTA, FQGNSA. This CDR3 is 15 amino acids long. Trimming cost V 7 bases and J 0 bases, with 15 bases left between them. The CDR3 is CASKRSGGMNTEAFF. CDR3 nucleotides: TGTGCCAGCAAGAGGTCGGGTGGCATGAACACTGAAGCTTTCTTT.

This rearrangement joins TRBV30 to TRBJ1-2; D perhaps matches TRBD1 (5 bases). Germline V CDR1 and CDR2: GTSNPN, SVGIG (reference sequence). Trimming cost V 5 bases and J 8 bases, with 15 bases left between them. The CDR3 contains 12 residues. The CDR3 DNA reads as TGTGCCTGGGACGTGGGGGGTGGAGGCTACACCTTC. Residues: CAWDVGGGGYTF.

This clone has only one observation. The V call is TRBV6-4, the J call TRBJ2-3; a weak D match, TRBD1 (5 bases). The CDR3 totals 15 residues. Germline assignment: CDR1 MRHNA and CDR2 SNTAGT. V dropped 3 bases and J dropped 1 base, with 11 bases sitting between them. CDR3: CASSDQGSGTDTQYF. CDR3 nucleotide sequence: TGTGCCAGCAGTGATCAGGGTTCAGGCACAGATACGCAGTATTTT.